Here is one T cell receptor beta chain with its context. Here immunoSEQ multiplex PCR was the method, and the copy in TCRdb shows in-frame clones only, minus some. Here the sample spans some 91,000 clones, around 95% being singletons. This record comes from a study of technical replicates of blood from a few donors. Germline V gene sequence: CDR1 SGHTA, CDR2 FQGNSA. This CDR3 has 14 residues. Losses at the gene ends were 4 bases for V and 7 bases for J; bases not matched to a gene: 7. The chain has TRBV7-2 and TRBJ2-1; 7 bases are shared with TRBD1. Specimen: T cells isolated from PBMCs. The receptor's source is a human donor in good health. DNA for the CDR3: TGTGCCAGCAGCTACCGACAGGGCAGGAATGAGCAGTTCTTC. This encodes CASSYRQGRNEQFF.